This T cell receptor beta chain emerged from a study of tumor and adjacent non-tumor tissue in lung cancer. About the study: There were 11 to 13 adenocarcinoma, a couple of squamous cell carcinoma and 1 small cell lung cancer cases.

As regards this clonotype: This may be a read error, as it is one base from a much larger clone.

Germline values: CDR1 LGHNA, CDR2 YSLEER. The CDR3 consists of 16 residues. Between the trimmed V and J ends, which lost 5 bases and 4 bases, there was a span of 17 bases. RNA was extracted from bulk tissue without any cell sorting. Distant lung tissue was collected more than 3 cm away from the tumor edge. A modified ARM-PCR protocol with three rounds of nested PCR amplified TCRbeta. Each CDR3 protein gets one entry after TCRdb re-called the multiplex PCR reads with MiXCR. In the table there are about 75,000 distinct CDR3 sequences, under 70% of which are singletons. The V gene is TRBV4-3, the J gene TRBJ2-2, with unresolved D. The TCR comes from a woman aged 45 to 65 with non-small cell lung cancer. Sequencing used distant non-tumor lung tissue. CDR3 coding DNA: TGCGCCAGCAGCAAGACCCCTAGTCTTAGCACCGGGGAGCTGTTTTTT. Translation gives CASSKTPSLSTGELFF.